These 32 T cell receptor beta chains share one sample of origin, sequenced in a study of post-analysis software for immune sequencing data. These receptors' antigens are unknown. Prepared TCR beta cDNA libraries contained unique molecular identifiers. MiXCR was run by TCRdb on the PCR reads, yielding one entry per CDR3 protein. Among about half a million distinct CDR3 sequences listed, 30% to 40% were seen once. Broader study findings: Roughly 5 TRBV segments, including TRBV5-6, TRBV5-1 and TRBV20-1, were more frequent in patients than controls.

The sequenced sample consisted of blood. Receptors originate from a girl aged 2-17 years with multiple sclerosis.

This chain links TRBV20-1 with TRBJ1-5; TRBD1 might be the D (5 bases). Germline V CDR1 and CDR2: DFQATT, SNEGSKA (reference sequence). V was cut by 0 bases and J by 4 bases, with 13 bases left in between. The CDR3 covers 15 residues. The CDR3 spells CSAREGGGSNQPQHF. For the CDR3, the DNA is TGCAGTGCTAGAGAAGGTGGGGGTAGTAATCAGCCCCAGCATTTT.

This clonotype came up once. The rearrangement links TRBV9 to TRBJ2-7, with 10 bases matching TRBD2. J gave up 7 bases and V 4 bases, and 11 bases lay outside the gene matches. The CDR3 totals 15 residues. CDR1 SGDLS and CDR2 YYNGEE come from the germline V gene. CDR3 in amino acids: CASSSLAGTGNEQYF. CDR3 bases: TGTGCCAGCAGCTCACTAGCGGGGACGGGCAATGAGCAGTACTTC.

The V and J genes are TRBV11-2 and TRBJ2-1; 14 bases line up with TRBD2. The CDR3 runs 16 residues. Germline assignment: CDR1 SGHAT and CDR2 FQNNGV. Losses at the gene ends were 5 bases for V and 4 bases for J; bases not matched to a gene: 4. CDR3 region: CASSPGTSGGYNEQFF. CDR3 bases: TGTGCCAGCAGCCCCGGGACTAGCGGGGGATACAATGAGCAGTTCTTC.

The chain joins TRBV10-3 to TRBJ2-2; 12 bases are a match to TRBD2. The CDR3 is 15 amino acids. The germline V gene encodes CDR1 ENHRY and CDR2 SYGVKD. V lost 3 bases, J lost 6 bases, and 2 bases stayed unmatched. CDR3 nucleotide sequence: TGTGCCATCAGTGATCGGACTAGCGGGGCCGGGGAGCTGTTTTTT. Amino acid sequence: CAISDRTSGAGELFF.

J is TRBJ1-2 and V is TRBV29-1; tentative D call: TRBD1 (5 bases). The CDR3 is 14 residues long. Germline CDR1 is SQVTM and CDR2 is ANQGSEA. With 4 bases removed from V and 7 bases from J, the gap between germline ends came to 19 bases. CDR3 nucleotide sequence: TGCAGCGTTGGGACAACTAGCGGGGCCCGTGGCTACACCTTC. Amino acid sequence: CSVGTTSGARGYTF.

The rearrangement joins TRBV20-1 to TRBJ1-2; D is perhaps TRBD1 (5 bases). Germline CDR1 DFQATT, CDR2 SNEGSKA (reference sequence). The CDR3 is 12 amino acids. The ends were cut back, 6 bases at V and 5 bases at J, with 13 bases in the middle. The CDR3 sequence: CSAPLGGYGYTF. The DNA for the CDR3 is TGCAGTGCGCCCCTCGGGGGGTATGGCTACACCTTC.

The V and J genes are TRBV11-2 and TRBJ2-2; no reliable D call. V was trimmed by 2 bases and J by 6 bases, leaving 7 bases between them. The germline CDR1 and CDR2 sequences are SGHAT and FQNNGV. CDR3 length equals 13 residues. DNA for the CDR3: TGTGCCAGCAGCTTAACGCCGCCCGGGGAGCTGTTTTTT. It codes for CASSLTPPGELFF.

This clonotype was recorded a few times. The rearrangement uses TRBV6-1 and TRBJ2-4; 14 nucleotides line up with TRBD2. The CDR3 has 15 residues. Germline values: CDR1 MNHNS, CDR2 SASEGT. Losses at the gene ends were 4 bases for V and 9 bases for J; bases not matched to a gene: 5. The CDR3, as DNA: TGTGCCAGCAGTGGGACTAGCGGGGGGATCGGCATTCAGTACTTC. This gives the protein CASSGTSGGIGIQYF.

The chain has TRBV7-6 and TRBJ2-2; no reliable D call. The CDR3 consists of 14 residues. Trimming cost V 5 bases and J 2 bases, with 9 bases left between them. Germline V gives CDR1 SGHVS, CDR2 FNYEAQ. The CDR3 DNA sequence: TGTGCCAGCAGCCGATTATTAAACACCGGGGAGCTGTTTTTT. Encoded protein: CASSRLLNTGELFF.

This chain connects TRBV5-1 to TRBJ1-1; 7 bases align to TRBD1. The V segment lost 3 bases and the J segment 4 bases; nucleotides outside the gene matches: 6. Germline CDR1 is SGHRS and CDR2 is YFSETQ. The CDR3 runs 14 residues. The CDR3 nucleotides read TGCGCCAGCAGCTACGGACAGGTCGGCACTGAAGCTTTCTTT. Encoded protein: CASSYGQVGTEAFF.

This clonotype was found a few times. V usage is TRBV25-1 and J usage is TRBJ1-1; D gene unclear. Germline CDR1 MGHDK, CDR2 SYGVNS. The V end lost 1 base, the J end lost 7 bases, and 7 bases lay between the germline ends. The CDR3 length is 12 residues. Here the CDR3 DNA reads TGTGCCAGCAGTGAATGGGCGGGTGAAGCTTTCTTT. Its protein product is CASSEWAGEAFF.

The genes are TRBV12-3 or TRBV12-4 and TRBJ2-6; tentatively, D is TRBD1 or TRBD2 (6 bases each). The CDR3 has 17 residues. The V end lost 5 bases, the J end lost 4 bases, and 18 bases lay between the germline ends. The CDR3 is CASSPTSGAEGANVLTF. The CDR3 DNA reads as TGTGCCAGCAGTCCCACGTCGGGGGCTGAAGGGGCCAACGTCCTGACTTTC.

The chain combines TRBV29-1 with TRBJ1-1; weak D call: TRBD1 (5 bases). CDR3 length equals 14 residues. Germline loops: CDR1 SQVTM, CDR2 ANQGSEA. Trimming stripped 5 bases from V and 3 bases from J, with 16 bases between. The CDR3 loop reads CSVFAPGQDTEAFF. The CDR3 nucleotides read TGCAGCGTTTTCGCCCCAGGGCAAGACACTGAAGCTTTCTTT.

This clonotype was detected a few times. The chain recombines TRBV5-1 with TRBJ1-1, with D perhaps matching TRBD1 (6 bases). Germline CDR1 and CDR2: SGHRS and YFSETQ. V gave up 4 bases and J gave up 4 bases, with 14 bases separating them. There are 14 residues in the CDR3. CDR3 sequence (DNA): TGCGCCAGCAGCGGCCGGGACACGATCACTGAAGCTTTCTTT. Its translation: CASSGRDTITEAFF.

This chain joins TRBV4-2 and TRBJ2-7, with 11 bases that match TRBD2. CDR1 LGHNA and CDR2 YNFKEQ come from the germline V gene. V trimming: 0 bases; J trimming: 6 bases; junction bases outside the gene matches: 7. This CDR3 has 16 amino acids. The CDR3 region has the DNA TGTGCCAGCAGCCAAGAGGCGCGGCTAGCGGGGGGCGAGCAGTACTTC. It translates to CASSQEARLAGGEQYF.

This clonotype was seen only a few times. The chain has TRBV25-1 and TRBJ1-1, with a weak D call TRBD1 (6 bases). V lost 0 bases and J lost 4, with 21 bases in between. The CDR3 has 18 residues. CDR1 is MGHDK, CDR2 SYGVNS, per germline. The CDR3 DNA is TGTGCCAGCAGTGAATATTGGTTAGGGCAGGGGAGAATCACTGAAGCTTTCTTT. Translation: CASSEYWLGQGRITEAFF. Full variable domain (remainder filled in from reference TRBV25-1 and TRBJ1-1): EADIYQTPRYLVIGTGKKITLECSQTMGHDKMYWYQQDPGMELHLIHYSYGVNSTEKGDLSSESTVSRIRTEHFPLTLESARPSHTSQYLCASSEYWLGQGRITEAFFGQGTRLTVV.

The chain joins TRBV4-1 to TRBJ1-2; a weak D match, TRBD1 (5 bases). Per the germline V gene, CDR1 is MGHRA and CDR2 is YSYEKL. CDR3 length: 17 residues. Trimming cost V 4 bases and J 4 bases, with 22 bases left between them. The DNA for the CDR3 is TGCGCCAGCAGCCTCTTAGGTGGAGGAGGGGTTAGCTATGGCTACACCTTC. Protein product: CASSLLGGGGVSYGYTF.

The gene calls are TRBV5-6 and TRBJ2-7; D is possibly TRBD1 (6 bases). V lost 4 bases to trimming and J lost 4 bases, with 24 bases between them. Germline assignment: CDR1 SGHDT and CDR2 YYEEEE. The CDR3 has 17 amino acids. The CDR3: CASSLRTGFSGRYEQYF. CDR3 coding DNA: TGTGCCAGCAGCCTTCGAACAGGGTTCTCTGGCAGATACGAGCAGTACTTC.

This clonotype was counted between two and nine times. The chain uses TRBV7-8 and TRBJ2-3, with D tentatively TRBD2 (6 bases). CDR3 length: 14 residues. The germline gives CDR1 SGHVS, CDR2 FQNEAQ. Between the trimmed V and J ends, which lost 6 bases and 6 bases, there was a span of 16 bases. CDR3: CASSSPGLIDTQYF. The DNA of the CDR3 is TGTGCCAGCAGTTCACCGGGACTGATTGATACGCAGTATTTT.

This chain joins TRBV2 and TRBJ2-1, with 7 positions matching TRBD1. TRBJ2-7 matches the DNA end more closely, so the J call is doubtful. This CDR3 comprises 14 residues. The germline CDR1 and CDR2 sequences are SNHLY and FYNNEI. CDR3 sequence: CASSRDRISNEQYF. The DNA of the CDR3 is TGTGCCAGCAGTAGGGACAGAATATCCAATGAGCAGTACTTC.

J is TRBJ1-1 and V is TRBV7-9; TRBD1 is a possible D gene (5 bases). This CDR3 has 15 amino acids. Germline CDR1 is SEHNR and CDR2 is FQNEAQ (reference sequence). Trimming shortened V by 0 bases and J by 6 bases, and 14 bases separated the two germline ends. The CDR3 DNA reads as TGTGCCAGCAGCTTAGCGCAGGGATGGACACCTGAAGCTTTCTTT. Translation: CASSLAQGWTPEAFF.

This clonotype was counted a few times. The CDR3 is CSARDSSTDTQYF. In DNA, the CDR3 is TGCAGTGCTAGAGACTCTAGCACAGATACGCAGTATTTT. This chain joins TRBV20-1 and TRBJ2-3; no clear D. Trimming left V 0 bases short and J 0 bases short, with 4 bases between. CDR1 is DFQATT and CDR2 is SNEGSKA in the germline V gene (reference sequence). There are 13 residues in the CDR3.

As to this clonotype: The junction departs from the called germline gene at one end, perhaps through a read error. In DNA form, the CDR3 reads TGTGCCTCAAGGGGGGGGACCTCTGGGGCCAACGTCCGGACTTTC. It codes for CASRGGTSGANVRTF. J is TRBJ2-6 and V is TRBV11-2, with D possibly TRBD2 on 7 matching bases. CDR1 is SGHAT, CDR2 FQNNGV, per germline. This CDR3 comprises 15 residues.

There are a few counts of this clonotype. The chain employs TRBV5-5 and TRBJ1-2; 7 bases fit TRBD1. CDR1 and CDR2 (germline): SGHKS, YYEKEE (reference sequence). This CDR3 spans 15 amino acids. After removal of 1 base from V and 6 bases from J, the junction contained 9 bases not matched to a gene. CDR3 residues: CASSLKGQQLHGYTF. CDR3 nucleotides: TGTGCCAGCAGCTTGAAGGGACAGCAACTTCATGGCTACACCTTC.

This clonotype was counted once. The J gene is TRBJ1-1, the V gene TRBV15; D ambiguous. The ends were cut back, 8 bases at V and 1 base at J, with 5 bases in the middle. Germline CDR1 reads LNHNV; CDR2 reads YYDKDF (reference sequence). The CDR3 extends over 11 amino acids. CDR3 DNA sequence: TGTGCCACCGGGAGGAACACTGAAGCTTTCTTT. It codes for CATGRNTEAFF.

To note about this clonotype: The junction departs from the called germline gene at one end, perhaps through a read error. The chain combines TRBV20-1 with TRBJ2-7; 13 bases match TRBD2. The CDR3 contains 15 residues. Germline CDR1 reads DFQATT; CDR2 reads SNEGSKA (reference sequence). CDR3 bases: TGCAGTGCCCGGGGACTAGCGGGGAGCTCCTACGGGCAGTACTTC. Its protein is CSARGLAGSSYGQYF.

In this sample, this clonotype turned up a few times. The rearrangement links TRBV2 to TRBJ2-6; D is perhaps TRBD1 (8 bases). The CDR3 is 22 amino acids. Germline V lookup: CDR1 SNHLY, CDR2 FYNNEI. The ends were cut back, 0 bases at V and 0 bases at J, with 24 bases in the middle. The CDR3 DNA reads as TGTGCCAGCAGTGAAGCAGCGGGGCCAGGGGGCTATACCAGCTCTGGGGCCAACGTCCTGACTTTC. Its translation: CASSEAAGPGGYTSSGANVLTF.

The chain links TRBV6-1 to TRBJ2-7; D is tentatively TRBD1 or TRBD2 (5 bases each). Germline assignment: CDR1 MNHNS and CDR2 SASEGT. Deletions cut 6 bases from V and 4 bases from J, with 13 bases between. This CDR3 has 13 amino acids. The CDR3, as DNA: TGTGCCAGCAGGGGAAGGGGAGAATACGAGCAGTACTTC. Amino acids: CASRGRGEYEQYF.

This clonotype was found a few times. The chain carries TRBV20-1 and TRBJ2-3, with TRBD2 matching over 9 bases. Germline V gene sequence: CDR1 DFQATT, CDR2 SNEGSKA (reference sequence). The CDR3 runs to 15 residues. V lost 5 bases to trimming and J lost 2 bases; unmatched junction nucleotides: 8. The DNA for the CDR3 is TGCAGTGCTCGACGACTAGCGGCAAACACAGATACGCAGTATTTT. Its translation is CSARRLAANTDTQYF.

V gene TRBV18 combines with J gene TRBJ2-3; D may be TRBD2 (5 bases). This CDR3 is 17 amino acids long. Germline V gives CDR1 KGHSH, CDR2 LQKENI. V gave up 0 bases and J gave up 7 bases, with 20 bases separating them. The CDR3 nucleotides read TGTGCCAGCTCACCACCTAATCTAGCTCTGCCGATTTATACGCAGTATTTT. Its protein product is CASSPPNLALPIYTQYF.

The rearrangement joins TRBV6-1 to TRBJ2-1; TRBD1 agrees at 8 bases. The CDR3 loop spans 12 amino acids. Germline lookup yields CDR1 MNHNS and CDR2 SASEGT. Trimming removed 5 bases from V and 10 bases from J; junction bases left unmatched: 4. The CDR3 sequence: CASSKRTGEQFF. The CDR3 bases are TGTGCCAGCAGTAAACGGACAGGGGAGCAGTTCTTC.

As for this clonotype: One junction end disagrees with the germline gene, perhaps due to a read error. V is TRBV12-3 or TRBV12-4 and J is TRBJ1-5; D is unresolved. This CDR3 spans 15 amino acids. CDR3 sequence (DNA): TGTGTCAGCAGTCCCGGGTGGGGTGGCAATCAGCCCCAGCATTTT. Protein product: CVSSPGWGGNQPQHF.